The 9 T cell receptor beta chains reported below all come from one sample, sequenced in a study of blood T cells in healthy people across ages. A second PCR of roughly 7 to 11 cycles used a sample-barcoded 5' primer and a J-beta primer mix. In TCRdb, the 5' RACE reads were re-called with MiXCR into one record per CDR3 protein. The sample holds 1.5 million to 2 million distinct CDR3 sequences, 28% seen once. The sequenced material came from blood. All receptors come from a woman aged 30 to 39 in good health.

This clonotype was counted a few times. The chain combines TRBV19 with TRBJ2-1; D gene unclear. V lost 5 bases and J 5 bases, leaving 13 bases between the germline ends. This CDR3 region has 14 residues. Germline CDR1 LNHDA, CDR2 SQIVND (reference sequence). The CDR3 protein is CASSPPGHHNEQFF. CDR3 nucleotide sequence: TGTGCCAGTAGTCCACCGGGCCACCACAATGAGCAGTTCTTC.

The chain uses TRBV7-9 and TRBJ2-7, with D unclear. V shed 5 bases and J shed 2 bases, with 13 bases lying between them. The V gene's germline CDR1 is SEHNR and CDR2 FQNEAQ (reference sequence). The length of the CDR3 is 14 residues. CDR3 sequence: CASSPQSPTYEQYF. The CDR3 nucleotides are TGTGCCAGCAGCCCACAGAGTCCGACCTACGAGCAGTACTTC.

This clonotype came up a few times. The chain employs TRBV9 and TRBJ2-3; 8 bases are a match to TRBD1. Germline CDR1 is SGDLS and CDR2 is YYNGEE. With V trimmed by 4 bases and J by 3 bases, 10 bases remained unmatched. The CDR3 is 16 residues long. CDR3 nucleotide sequence: TGTGCCAGCAGCAGACGGACAGGGCTGAGGACAGATACGCAGTATTTT. The encoded protein is CASSRRTGLRTDTQYF.

In its sample, this clonotype was seen a few times. J is TRBJ2-7 and V is TRBV27; possible D gene TRBD1, 5 bases. Trimming cost V 10 bases and J 5 bases, with 12 bases left between them. The CDR3 loop spans 11 amino acids. Germline values: CDR1 MNHEY, CDR2 SMNVEV (reference sequence). The CDR3 loop reads CATGRADEQYF. DNA of the CDR3: TGTGCCACGGGCAGGGCGGACGAGCAGTACTTC.

The chain is built from TRBV6-1 and TRBJ1-4, with TRBD1 identical over 7 bases. The ends lost 8 bases at V and 6 bases at J; junction bases unmatched: 9. CDR3 size: 14 residues. Germline lookup yields CDR1 MNHNS and CDR2 SASEGT. The CDR3 coding sequence is TGTGCCAGCCGGGGGACAGCGGGGGATGAAAAACTGTTTTTT. The encoded protein is CASRGTAGDEKLFF.

This clonotype was recorded a few times. The chain is built from TRBV4-1 and TRBJ1-5, with TRBD1 matching 7 bases. The CDR3 runs to 15 residues. The V and J ends lost 4 bases and 1 base, in that order; junction bases with no gene match: 4. Germline V gene sequence: CDR1 MGHRA, CDR2 YSYEKL. The DNA of the CDR3 is TGCGCCAGCAGCCGGGCAGGGGGGAGCAATCAGCCCCAGCATTTT. This gives the protein CASSRAGGSNQPQHF.

This clonotype has only a few counts. The chain is built from TRBV9 and TRBJ2-7; perhaps TRBD1 as D (6 bases). V dropped 3 bases and J dropped 6 bases, with 10 bases sitting between them. The CDR3 runs to 12 residues. Germline assignment: CDR1 SGDLS and CDR2 YYNGEE. The CDR3 sequence: CASSAPGAEQYF. CDR3 DNA sequence: TGTGCCAGCAGCGCCCCAGGGGCCGAGCAGTACTTC.

This clonotype was recorded at least ten times. This chain connects TRBV6-5 to TRBJ2-7, with 7 bases aligning to TRBD2. The germline CDR1 and CDR2 sequences are MNHEY and SVGAGI. This CDR3 comprises 14 residues. V dropped 6 bases and J dropped 1; count of bases not matched to a gene: 6. The CDR3 sequence is CASRTTSRSYEQYF. The CDR3 coding sequence is TGTGCCAGCAGAACGACTAGCAGATCCTACGAGCAGTACTTC.

This clonotype was recorded at least ten times. The chain combines TRBV20-1 with TRBJ2-7; weak D call: TRBD1 (5 bases). Trimming removed 6 bases at V and 4 bases at J, with 13 bases between. CDR3 size: 12 residues. Germline-derived CDR1 and CDR2 are DFQATT and SNEGSKA (reference sequence). The CDR3: CSASRQRYEQYF. CDR3 DNA: TGCAGTGCCTCCCGACAGAGATACGAGCAGTACTTC.